The 8 T cell receptor beta chains below come from one sample, sequenced in a study of CD8 T cells in ankylosing spondylitis (dated by TCRdb to between 2016 and 2019). The protocol used for the library was 5' RACE. Sequencing was carried out with an Illumina HiSeq 2500. The public reads were reprocessed in TCRdb via fastp at Q25 and MiXCR, keeping in-frame beta chains. CDR3 protein sequences are deduplicated, and each keeps its most common genes and DNA. The sample table records about 130,000 distinct CDR3 sequences; roughly 9% of these occur just once. The top ten constitute roughly 3.4% of the sample. Sequencing was performed on blood, either unsorted or a sorted T cell fraction (not recorded which). Receptor source: a male donor with ankylosing spondylitis or in good health (not recorded which).

This clonotype occurred many times. CDR3 in DNA: TGCGCCAGCAGCCAGGGGAGTCAAGAGACCCAGTACTTC. Translation gives CASSQGSQETQYF. This chain links TRBV10-2 with TRBJ2-5; perhaps TRBD1 as D (6 bases). V was pared by 6 bases and J by 2 bases, with 10 bases between. Germline CDR1 reads WSHSY; CDR2 reads SAAADI. The CDR3 consists of 13 residues.

The genes are TRBV6-1 and TRBJ2-3; 8 positions match TRBD1. Germline lookup yields CDR1 MNHNS and CDR2 SASEGT. The CDR3 loop spans 16 amino acids. V trimming: 5 bases; J trimming: 0 bases; junction bases outside the gene matches: 7. The CDR3 loop reads CASSRQGAASTDTQYF. The CDR3 DNA reads as TGTGCCAGCAGTCGTCAGGGGGCAGCTAGCACAGATACGCAGTATTTT.

This clonotype was found many times. The chain links TRBV20-1 to TRBJ2-3; D not certain. V lost 3 bases to trimming and J lost 4 bases, with 8 bases between them. Germline CDR1 and CDR2: DFQATT and SNEGSKA (reference sequence). The length of the CDR3 is 12 residues. CDR3 sequence (DNA): TGCAGTGCTAGCCTGGCGCCAGATACGCAGTATTTT. Encoded protein: CSASLAPDTQYF.

The V call is TRBV25-1, the J call TRBJ2-5, with no clear D. This CDR3 has 13 residues. Germline CDR1 MGHDK, CDR2 SYGVNS. Trimming pared 7 bases from V and 1 base from J, leaving 10 bases between. The CDR3 DNA is TGTGCCAGCAAAAATCCGGGCCAAGAGACCCAGTACTTC. Translated, it gives CASKNPGQETQYF.

J is TRBJ2-7 and V is TRBV4-2; possibly TRBD1 for D (6 bases). Germline V gene sequence: CDR1 LGHNA, CDR2 YNFKEQ. Between the trimmed V and J ends, which lost 0 bases and 3 bases, there was a span of 15 bases. The CDR3 is 16 residues long. CDR3 DNA: TGTGCCAGCAGCCAAGATAAGAGGGGACAATACTACGAGCAGTACTTC. It yields the protein CASSQDKRGQYYEQYF.

This clonotype was found many times. The chain combines TRBV29-1 with TRBJ2-1; the D is unclear. The length of the CDR3 is 15 residues. Per the germline V gene, CDR1 is SQVTM and CDR2 is ANQGSEA. Trimming took 8 bases from V and 1 from J, leaving 18 bases between them. The CDR3 sequence: CSIYVGFRSYNEQFF. The DNA for the CDR3 is TGCAGCATATACGTAGGGTTTCGGTCCTACAATGAGCAGTTCTTC.

At least ten counts were recorded for this clonotype. The genes are TRBV20-1 and TRBJ2-7, with TRBD2 identical over 8 bases. V lost 1 base to trimming and J lost 2 bases; unmatched junction nucleotides: 10. The CDR3 is made up of 16 amino acids. The germline CDR1 and CDR2 sequences are DFQATT and SNEGSKA (reference sequence). The CDR3 reads CSARGGLAGPTYEQYF. Written as DNA, the CDR3 is TGCAGTGCTAGAGGTGGTTTAGCGGGACCAACCTACGAGCAGTACTTC.

As regards this clonotype: A much larger clone sits a single nucleotide away, making a read error possible. The chain links TRBV6-1 to TRBJ1-5, with 8 bases fitting TRBD1. This CDR3 has 15 residues. CDR1 and CDR2 from the germline V gene are MNHNS and SASEGT. DNA for the CDR3: TGTGCCAGCAGTGCCGACAGGGGAAGCAAGCAGCCCCAGCATTTT. Protein: CASSADRGSKQPQHF.